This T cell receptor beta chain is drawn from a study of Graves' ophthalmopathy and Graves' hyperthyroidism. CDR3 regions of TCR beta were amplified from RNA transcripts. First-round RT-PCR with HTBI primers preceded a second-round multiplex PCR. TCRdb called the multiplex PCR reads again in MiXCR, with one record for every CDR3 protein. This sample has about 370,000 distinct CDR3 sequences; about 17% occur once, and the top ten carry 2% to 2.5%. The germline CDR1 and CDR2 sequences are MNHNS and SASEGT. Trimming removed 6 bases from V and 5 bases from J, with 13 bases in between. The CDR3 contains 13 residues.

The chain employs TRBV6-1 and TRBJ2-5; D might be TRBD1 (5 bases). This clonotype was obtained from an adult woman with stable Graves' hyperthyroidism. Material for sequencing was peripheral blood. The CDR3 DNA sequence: TGTGCCAGCAGCCGGACATTTCGGGAGACCCAGTACTTC. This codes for CASSRTFRETQYF.